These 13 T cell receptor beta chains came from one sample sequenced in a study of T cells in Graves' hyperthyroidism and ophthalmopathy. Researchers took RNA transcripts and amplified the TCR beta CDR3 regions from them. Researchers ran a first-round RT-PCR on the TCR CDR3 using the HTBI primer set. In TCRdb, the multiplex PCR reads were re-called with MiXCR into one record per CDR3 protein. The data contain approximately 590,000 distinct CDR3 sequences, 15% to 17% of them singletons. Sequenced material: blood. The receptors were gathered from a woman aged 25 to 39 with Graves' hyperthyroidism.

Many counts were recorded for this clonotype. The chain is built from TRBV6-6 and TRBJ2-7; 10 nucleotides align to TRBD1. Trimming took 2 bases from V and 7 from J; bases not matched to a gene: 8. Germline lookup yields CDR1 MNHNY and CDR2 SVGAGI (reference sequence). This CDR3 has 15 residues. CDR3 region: CASSYKGTGDREQYF. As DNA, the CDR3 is TGTGCCAGCAGTTACAAAGGGACAGGGGACAGGGAGCAGTACTTC.

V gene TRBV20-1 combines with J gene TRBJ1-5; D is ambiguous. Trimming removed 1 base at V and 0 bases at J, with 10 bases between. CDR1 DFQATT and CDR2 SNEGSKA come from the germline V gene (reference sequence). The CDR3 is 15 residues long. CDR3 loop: CSARGSSGSNQPQHF. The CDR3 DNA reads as TGCAGTGCTAGAGGAAGCTCCGGTAGCAATCAGCCCCAGCATTTT.

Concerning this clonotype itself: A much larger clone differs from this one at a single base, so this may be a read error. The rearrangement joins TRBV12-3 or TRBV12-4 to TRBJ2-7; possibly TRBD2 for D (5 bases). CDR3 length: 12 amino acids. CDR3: CVSRLGTGEQYF. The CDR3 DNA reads TGTGTCAGCAGACTGGGTACGGGGGAGCAGTACTTC.

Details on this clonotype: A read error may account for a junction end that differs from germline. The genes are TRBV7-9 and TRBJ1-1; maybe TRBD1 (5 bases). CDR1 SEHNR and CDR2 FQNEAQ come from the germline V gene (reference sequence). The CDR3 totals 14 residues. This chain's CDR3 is CASSPGRMNTETFF. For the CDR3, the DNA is TGTGCCAGCAGCCCGGGACGGATGAACACTGAAACTTTCTTT.

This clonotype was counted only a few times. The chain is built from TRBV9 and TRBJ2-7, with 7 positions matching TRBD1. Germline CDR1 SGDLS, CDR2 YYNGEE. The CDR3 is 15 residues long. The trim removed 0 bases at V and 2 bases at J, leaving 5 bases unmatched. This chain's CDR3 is CASSVGRGRAYEQYF. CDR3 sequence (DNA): TGTGCCAGCAGCGTAGGTAGGGGGCGCGCCTACGAGCAGTACTTC.

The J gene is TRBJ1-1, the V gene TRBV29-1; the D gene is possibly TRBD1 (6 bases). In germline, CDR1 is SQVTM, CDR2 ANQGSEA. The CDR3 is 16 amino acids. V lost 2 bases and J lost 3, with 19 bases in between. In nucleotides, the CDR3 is TGCAGCGTTGAATCCCTGCGGGGCCCAGGGGACACTGAAGCTTTCTTT. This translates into CSVESLRGPGDTEAFF. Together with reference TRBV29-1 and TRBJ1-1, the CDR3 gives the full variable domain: SAVISQKPSRDICQRGTSLTIQCQVDSQVTMMFWYRQQPGQSLTLIATANQGSEATYESGFVIDKFPISRPNLTFSTLTVSNMSPEDSSIYLCSVESLRGPGDTEAFFGQGTRLTVV.

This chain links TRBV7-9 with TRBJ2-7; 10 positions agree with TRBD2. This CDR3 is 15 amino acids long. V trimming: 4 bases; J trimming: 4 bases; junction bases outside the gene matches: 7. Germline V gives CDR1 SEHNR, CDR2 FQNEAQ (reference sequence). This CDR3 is CASSSASGSPYEQYF. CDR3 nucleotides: TGTGCCAGCAGCTCAGCTAGCGGGAGTCCTTACGAGCAGTACTTC.

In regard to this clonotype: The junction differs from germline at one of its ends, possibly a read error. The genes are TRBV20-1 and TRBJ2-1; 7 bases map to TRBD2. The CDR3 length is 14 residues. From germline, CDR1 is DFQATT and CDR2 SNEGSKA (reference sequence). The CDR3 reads CSADQGNPGGERFF. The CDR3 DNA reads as TGCAGTGCTGATCAGGGTAACCCGGGGGGTGAGCGGTTCTTC.

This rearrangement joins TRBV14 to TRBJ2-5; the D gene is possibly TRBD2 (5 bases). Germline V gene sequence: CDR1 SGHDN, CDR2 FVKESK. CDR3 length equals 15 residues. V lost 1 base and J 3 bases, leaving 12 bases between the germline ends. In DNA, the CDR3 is TGTGCCAGCAGCCAAGCTCCACCCGGGGAAGAGACCCAGTACTTC. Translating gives CASSQAPPGEETQYF.

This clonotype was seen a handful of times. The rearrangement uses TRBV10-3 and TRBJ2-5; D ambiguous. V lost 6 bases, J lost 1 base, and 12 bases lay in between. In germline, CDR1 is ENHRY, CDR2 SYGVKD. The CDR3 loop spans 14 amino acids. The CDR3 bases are TGTGCCATCAGCCCAGGCCGGCGCCAAGAGACCCAGTACTTC. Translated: CAISPGRRQETQYF.

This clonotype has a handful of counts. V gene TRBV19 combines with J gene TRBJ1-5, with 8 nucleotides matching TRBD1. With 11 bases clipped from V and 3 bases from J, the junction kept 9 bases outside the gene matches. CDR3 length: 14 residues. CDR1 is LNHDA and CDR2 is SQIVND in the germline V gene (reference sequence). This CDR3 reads CACSGTGDNQPQHF. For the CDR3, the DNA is TGTGCCTGCTCCGGGACAGGAGACAATCAGCCCCAGCATTTT.

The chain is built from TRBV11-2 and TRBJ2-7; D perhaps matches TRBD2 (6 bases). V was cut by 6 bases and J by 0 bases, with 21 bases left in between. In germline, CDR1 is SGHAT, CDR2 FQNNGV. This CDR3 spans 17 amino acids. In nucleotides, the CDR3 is TGTGCCAGCAGTGTCCGCAGGGACTCCCTCCGCTCCTACGAGCAGTACTTC. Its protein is CASSVRRDSLRSYEQYF.

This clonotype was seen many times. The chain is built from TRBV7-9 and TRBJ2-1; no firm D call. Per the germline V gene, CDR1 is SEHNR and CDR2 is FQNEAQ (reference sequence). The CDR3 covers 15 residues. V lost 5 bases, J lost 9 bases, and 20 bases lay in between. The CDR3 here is CASSDLGPAVGEQFF. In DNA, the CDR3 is TGTGCCAGCAGCGATCTCGGGCCCGCGGTGGGTGAGCAGTTCTTC.